These 29 T cell receptor beta chains came from one sample sequenced in a study of blood T cell repertoires in COVID-19. Assay used: immunoSEQ multiplex PCR; TCRdb lists only in-frame clones, some missing. The repertoire has around 170,000 clones, around 84% of them found once; the top ten carry around 15%. Specimen: peripheral blood. Source of these receptors: a man in his thirties or forties with active or convalescent COVID-19.

This clone has a single count. CDR3 DNA sequence: TGTGCCAGCGGGGCAGGGGGGTATAGCAATCAGCCCCAGCATTTT. This gives the protein CASGAGGYSNQPQHF. The gene calls are TRBV2 and TRBJ1-5; TRBD1 agrees at 7 bases. Germline-derived CDR1 and CDR2 are SNHLY and FYNNEI. The J segment lost 0 bases and the V segment lost 8 bases, leaving 7 bases of the junction unmatched. The CDR3 sequence is 15 residues long.

This chain uses TRBV28 with TRBJ1-5, with 7 nucleotides matching TRBD1. Per the germline V gene, CDR1 is MDHEN and CDR2 is SYDVKM. This CDR3 contains 15 residues. With 6 bases clipped from V and 6 bases from J, the junction kept 11 bases outside the gene matches. The CDR3 region is CASRLTGDGSQPQHF. The DNA of the CDR3 is TGTGCCAGCAGACTTACAGGGGATGGAAGTCAGCCCCAGCATTTT.

The chain joins TRBV3-1 (or the pseudogene TRBV3-2) to TRBJ1-5, with a weak D call TRBD1 (5 bases). Per germline, CDR1 LGHDT and CDR2 YNNKEL (reference sequence). The CDR3 has 13 residues. The V gene lost 5 bases and the J gene lost 2 bases, with 7 bases spanning the gap. The CDR3 DNA sequence: TGTGCCAGCAGCATGACAGGCAATCAGCCCCAGCATTTT. Amino acid sequence: CASSMTGNQPQHF.

Points on this clone: Other DNA sequences from this sample encode an identical CDR3 as well. V gene TRBV27 combines with J gene TRBJ2-2, with D perhaps matching TRBD1 (7 bases). Germline loops: CDR1 MNHEY, CDR2 SMNVEV (reference sequence). The CDR3 contains 14 residues. Trimming removed 6 bases from V and 1 base from J, with 9 bases in between. CDR3 in DNA: TGTGCCAGCAGGCAGGGGGGGAACACCGGGGAGCTGTTTTTT. Encoded protein: CASRQGGNTGELFF.

V is TRBV7-2 and J is TRBJ1-3; D is perhaps TRBD1 (5 bases). This CDR3 has 15 residues. CDR1 SGHTA and CDR2 FQGNSA come from the germline V gene. V lost 0 bases to trimming and J lost 2 bases, with 8 bases between them. The CDR3 spells CASSLAWGTGNTIYF. For the CDR3, the DNA is TGTGCCAGCAGCTTAGCATGGGGCACTGGAAACACCATATATTTT.

This clone was observed at least ten times. V usage is TRBV7-2 and J usage is TRBJ2-7; D is possibly TRBD2 (6 bases). The germline CDR1 and CDR2 sequences are SGHTA and FQGNSA. V lost 4 bases and J 2 bases, leaving 15 bases between the germline ends. This CDR3 comprises 15 residues. CDR3 residues: CASSSGLPGPYEQYF. CDR3 DNA: TGTGCCAGCAGCTCGGGACTCCCCGGGCCCTACGAGCAGTACTTC.

The rearrangement links TRBV7-9 to TRBJ1-3; a weak D match, TRBD1 (6 bases). Trimming took 5 bases from V and 2 from J, leaving 13 bases between them. The CDR3 totals 15 residues. CDR1 is SEHNR and CDR2 is FQNEAQ in the germline V gene (reference sequence). CDR3 sequence (DNA): TGTGCCAGCAGCCTTATGGACAGCCCTGGAAACACCATATATTTT. This codes for CASSLMDSPGNTIYF.

This chain uses TRBV14 with TRBJ1-1; tentatively, D is TRBD1 (6 bases). The length of the CDR3 is 15 residues. CDR1 and CDR2 from the germline V gene are SGHDN and FVKESK. V was clipped by 1 base and J by 6 bases, with 15 bases between them. CDR3 bases: TGTGCCAGCAGCCAAGGCTTCTCAGGGGCAGCTGAAGCTTTCTTT. It is translated as CASSQGFSGAAEAFF. Full variable domain (rest looked up from reference TRBV14 and TRBJ1-1): EAGVTQFPSHSVIEKGQTVTLRCDPISGHDNLYWYRRVMGKEIKFLLHFVKESKQDESGMPNNRFLAERTGGTYSTLKVQPAELEDSGVYFCASSQGFSGAAEAFFGQGTRLTVV.

The chain carries TRBV5-8 and TRBJ2-1; D perhaps matches TRBD2 (5 bases). With 2 bases removed from V and 9 bases from J, the gap between germline ends came to 9 bases. Germline V gives CDR1 SGHTS, CDR2 YDEGEE. The CDR3 is 12 residues long. The DNA for the CDR3 is TGTGCCAGCAGCTTCGAAGGAGGTGAGCAGTTCTTC. The encoded protein is CASSFEGGEQFF.

The chain uses TRBV27 and TRBJ1-1; 9 positions agree with TRBD1. The CDR3 has 14 amino acids. Germline-derived CDR1 and CDR2 are MNHEY and SMNVEV (reference sequence). The J segment lost 4 bases and the V segment lost 8 bases, leaving 8 bases of the junction unmatched. The CDR3, as DNA: TGTGCCAGCGGCGCGGGACAGGGCGTCACTGAAGCTTTCTTT. Its protein is CASGAGQGVTEAFF.

This clone was seen a single time. V and J are TRBV18 and TRBJ2-7; a possible D gene is TRBD1 (6 bases). The CDR3 is 16 residues long. Trimming took 6 bases from V and 5 from J, leaving 23 bases between them. The germline CDR1 and CDR2 sequences are KGHSH and LQKENI. CDR3 residues: CASSPTLTGGVDEQYV. The CDR3 DNA sequence: TGTGCCAGCTCGCCAACCCTGACAGGTGGGGTGGACGAGCAGTACGTC.

This clone was detected a few times. The chain links TRBV13 to TRBJ2-7; D may be TRBD1 (5 bases). The length of the CDR3 is 14 residues. V lost 0 bases and J 2 bases, leaving 8 bases between the germline ends. Germline loops: CDR1 PRHDT, CDR2 FYEKMQ (reference sequence). The CDR3 loop reads CASSLGGPAYEQYF. CDR3 coding DNA: TGTGCCAGCAGCTTAGGGGGGCCCGCCTACGAGCAGTACTTC.

The chain links TRBV10-1 to TRBJ2-7, with 8 bases lining up with TRBD1. V was clipped by 1 base and J by 5 bases; unmatched bases: 7. The CDR3 totals 15 residues. Germline V gene lookup returns CDR1 WNHNN and CDR2 SYGVQD (reference sequence). The CDR3, as DNA: TGCGCCAGCAGTGAGTATGCGGACAGGGCAAACGAGCAGTACTTC. Amino acids: CASSEYADRANEQYF.

The V call is TRBV5-1, the J call TRBJ1-2; D is undetermined. V was clipped by 2 bases and J by 4 bases, with 12 bases between them. The CDR3 sequence is 14 residues long. The germline V gene encodes CDR1 SGHRS and CDR2 YFSETQ. The chain's CDR3 is CASSFSQAGYGYTF. CDR3 sequence (DNA): TGCGCCAGCAGCTTCAGTCAGGCAGGCTATGGCTACACCTTC. The whole variable domain, remainder taken from reference TRBV5-1 and TRBJ1-2, is KAGVTQTPRYLIKTRGQQVTLSCSPISGHRSVSWYQQTPGQGLQFLFEYFSETQRNKGNFPGRFSGRQFSNSRSEMNVSTLELGDSALYLCASSFSQAGYGYTFGSGTRLTVV.

This clone occurred a few times. The V and J genes are TRBV3-1 (or the pseudogene TRBV3-2) and TRBJ2-1; D possibly corresponds to TRBD2 (5 bases). CDR3 length equals 14 residues. V was shortened by 4 bases and J by 6 bases, with 13 bases between the two germline ends. Germline lookup yields CDR1 LGHDT and CDR2 YNNKEL (reference sequence). As DNA, the CDR3 is TGTGCCAGCAGCCTTTCGGCAGGAGGCAATGAGCAGTTCTTC. It codes for CASSLSAGGNEQFF.

This sequence joins TRBV30 and TRBJ1-2; the D is unclear. The germline V and J ends were trimmed by 3 bases and 5 bases, with 16 bases remaining between them. Germline V gene data show CDR1 as GTSNPN and CDR2 as SVGIG (reference sequence). This CDR3 spans 14 amino acids. The CDR3 DNA sequence: TGTGCCTGGAGGAGGGATCGGTCTGGGTATGGCTACACCTTC. Residues: CAWRRDRSGYGYTF.

The J gene is TRBJ1-5, the V gene TRBV3-1 (or the pseudogene TRBV3-2), with 9 nucleotides matching TRBD1. Germline CDR1 reads LGHDT; CDR2 reads YNNKEL (reference sequence). J was trimmed by 6 bases and V by 2 bases; bases with no gene match: 2. The CDR3 is made up of 14 amino acids. CDR3 DNA sequence: TGTGCCAGCAGCCAAACAGGGGGCGGTCAGCCCCAGCATTTT. Protein sequence: CASSQTGGGQPQHF.

V is TRBV19 and J is TRBJ1-5; D might be TRBD1 (6 bases). The length of the CDR3 is 16 residues. Germline lookup yields CDR1 LNHDA and CDR2 SQIVND (reference sequence). V shed 1 base and J shed 4 bases, with 14 bases lying between them. The DNA for the CDR3 is TGTGCCAGTAGTATAGGTTTCCGGACAGCTAATCAGCCCCAGCATTTT. Its translation is CASSIGFRTANQPQHF. Full variable domain (outside the CDR3, taken from reference TRBV19 and TRBJ1-5): DGGITQSPKYLFRKEGQNVTLSCEQNLNHDAMYWYRQDPGQGLRLIYYSQIVNDFQKGDIAEGYSVSREKKESFPLTVTSAQKNPTAFYLCASSIGFRTANQPQHFGDGTRLSIL.

V gene TRBV19 combines with J gene TRBJ1-6; no firm D call. Germline assignment: CDR1 LNHDA and CDR2 SQIVND (reference sequence). Trimming cost V 0 bases and J 14 bases, with 11 bases left between them. The length of the CDR3 is 13 residues. CDR3 region: CASSIDPGTALHF. The CDR3, as DNA: TGTGCCAGTAGTATAGATCCGGGAACAGCCCTCCACTTT.

In this sample, this clone turned up a few times. The chain employs TRBV11-2 and TRBJ2-3; D is unresolved. Trimming removed 5 bases from V and 0 bases from J, with 9 bases in between. The CDR3 sequence is 14 residues long. The germline V gene encodes CDR1 SGHAT and CDR2 FQNNGV. The DNA for the CDR3 is TGTGCCAGCAGCCTCTTCGTTAGCACAGATACGCAGTATTTT. Translating gives CASSLFVSTDTQYF.

The chain uses TRBV7-9 and TRBJ2-3; TRBD2 agrees at 10 bases. Looked up from germline, CDR1 is SEHNR and CDR2 is FQNEAQ (reference sequence). The CDR3 consists of 16 residues. The ends lost 3 bases at V and 6 bases at J; junction bases unmatched: 9. CDR3 nucleotide sequence: TGTGCCAGCAGCTTCAGCCTAGCGGGGGCCTTGGATACGCAGTATTTT. The encoded protein is CASSFSLAGALDTQYF.

This chain connects TRBV5-1 to TRBJ2-7, with 8 nucleotides matching TRBD1. Germline lookup yields CDR1 SGHRS and CDR2 YFSETQ. V shed 3 bases, J shed 5 bases, and the junction held 7 bases outside the gene matches. CDR3 length: 14 amino acids. The CDR3 loop is CASSSTGTGNEQYV. As DNA, the CDR3 is TGCGCCAGCAGCTCGACCGGGACAGGTAACGAGCAGTACGTC.

V usage is TRBV3-1 (or the pseudogene TRBV3-2) and J usage is TRBJ2-3, with 12 positions matching TRBD2. Germline V lookup: CDR1 LGHDT, CDR2 YNNKEL (reference sequence). With 5 bases clipped from V and 0 bases from J, the junction kept 12 bases outside the gene matches. CDR3 length: 19 amino acids. CDR3 sequence reads: CASSLLKAGTSGSTDTQYF. CDR3 in DNA: TGTGCCAGCAGCTTACTCAAAGCCGGGACTAGCGGGAGCACAGATACGCAGTATTTT.

This rearrangement joins TRBV12-5 to TRBJ1-5, with D tentatively TRBD1 (6 bases). The CDR3 is made up of 14 amino acids. V lost 0 bases and J 5 bases, leaving 8 bases between the germline ends. CDR1 and CDR2 (germline): LGHNT, FRNRAP. The CDR3 loop reads CASGLVQGDQPQHF. In DNA, the CDR3 is TGTGCTAGTGGTTTGGTACAGGGAGATCAGCCCCAGCATTTT. The whole variable domain, filled in from reference TRBV12-5 and TRBJ1-5, reads DARVTQTPRHKVTEMGQEVTMRCQPILGHNTVFWYRQTMMQGLELLAYFRNRAPLDDSGMPKDRFSAEMPDATLATLKIQPSEPRDSAVYFCASGLVQGDQPQHFGDGTRLSIL.

The table lists this clone with a few counts. The rearrangement links TRBV29-1 to TRBJ1-6; D might be TRBD1 (6 bases). The CDR3 consists of 12 residues. Germline CDR1 and CDR2: SQVTM and ANQGSEA. V lost 2 bases and J lost 7, with 6 bases in between. The CDR3 DNA reads as TGCAGCGTTGAACAGGGGAATTCACCCCTCCACTTT. As protein: CSVEQGNSPLHF.

This clone was seen once. The chain links TRBV6-5 to TRBJ2-7; TRBD1 matches at 9 bases. This CDR3 region has 13 residues. Per germline, CDR1 MNHEY and CDR2 SVGAGI. V shed 8 bases and J 3 bases; nucleotides not matched to a gene: 5. CDR3 nucleotides: TGTGCCAGCCGGACAGGGGAAAACTACGAGCAGTACGTC. Translating it yields CASRTGENYEQYV.

This chain uses TRBV24-1 with TRBJ2-2; weak D call: TRBD1 (6 bases). V lost 3 bases and J 1 base, leaving 11 bases between the germline ends. The CDR3 runs 16 residues. CDR1 and CDR2 (germline): KGHDR, SFDVKD. CDR3 in amino acids: CATSDVKQGNTGELFF. In nucleotides, the CDR3 is TGTGCCACCAGTGATGTCAAACAGGGGAACACCGGGGAGCTGTTTTTT.

This chain uses TRBV7-9 with TRBJ2-2; D possibly corresponds to TRBD1 (5 bases). V was trimmed by 3 bases and J by 2 bases, leaving 13 bases between them. The germline V gene has CDR1 SEHNR and CDR2 FQNEAQ (reference sequence). The CDR3 sequence is 16 residues long. In nucleotides, the CDR3 is TGTGCCAGCAGCTTCTTACGACAGATAAACACCGGGGAGCTGTTTTTT. Translating gives CASSFLRQINTGELFF.

This sequence joins TRBV10-3 and TRBJ1-1; 7 bases fit TRBD1. Germline assignment: CDR1 ENHRY and CDR2 SYGVKD. This CDR3 has 12 residues. V trimming: 2 bases; J trimming: 8 bases; junction bases outside the gene matches: 2. CDR3 protein: CAISEKGQEAFF. DNA of the CDR3: TGTGCCATCAGTGAGAAGGGACAGGAAGCTTTCTTT.